The subject of this entry is one TCR beta chain. Its cognate antigen is unknown. This sample is drawn from a study of tissue T cells after allogeneic stem cell transplantation. Whole-study context: Samples with visible lymphocytes on H&E were prioritized for sequencing. General observations from the study: Within patients, tissue anatomy strongly shaped TCR repertoire composition. Shared clones across patients were few; motif clustering revealed tissue-specific shared signatures.

Adult allogeneic hematopoietic cell transplant recipients with steroid-refractory graft-versus-host disease were prospectively enrolled for research autopsy. Measured with immunoSEQ multiplex PCR; TCRdb has only the in-frame clones, and not every one. The profile shows some 2,500 clones, approximately 70% of them singletons. The starting material was colon tissue, obtained at autopsy. This receptor was identified in an older male patient with steroid-refractory graft-versus-host disease after an allogeneic stem cell transplant. The T cells may come from the graft donor.

The CDR3 protein is CASSVGMNRPYTQYF. CDR3 nucleotide sequence: TGTGCCAGCAGCGTAGGGATGAACAGGCCATATACGCAGTATTTT. This rearrangement joins TRBV9 to TRBJ2-3; possibly TRBD1 for D (5 bases). The V and J ends lost 0 bases and 7 bases respectively, with 15 bases between them. Germline lookup yields CDR1 SGDLS and CDR2 YYNGEE. This CDR3 has 15 amino acids.